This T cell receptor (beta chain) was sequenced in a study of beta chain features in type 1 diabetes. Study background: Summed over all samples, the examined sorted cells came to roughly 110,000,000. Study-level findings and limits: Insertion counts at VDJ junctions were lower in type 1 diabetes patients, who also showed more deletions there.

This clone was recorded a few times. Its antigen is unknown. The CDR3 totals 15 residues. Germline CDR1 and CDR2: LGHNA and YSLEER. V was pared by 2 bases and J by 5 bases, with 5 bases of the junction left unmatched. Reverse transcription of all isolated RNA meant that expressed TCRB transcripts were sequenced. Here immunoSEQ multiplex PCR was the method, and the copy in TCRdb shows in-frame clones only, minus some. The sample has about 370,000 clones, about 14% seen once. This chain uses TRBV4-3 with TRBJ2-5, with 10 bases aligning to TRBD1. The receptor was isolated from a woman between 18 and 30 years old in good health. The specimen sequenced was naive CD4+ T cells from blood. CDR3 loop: CASSQSGQGYETQYF. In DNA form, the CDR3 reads TGCGCCAGCAGCCAATCGGGACAGGGGTATGAGACCCAGTACTTC.